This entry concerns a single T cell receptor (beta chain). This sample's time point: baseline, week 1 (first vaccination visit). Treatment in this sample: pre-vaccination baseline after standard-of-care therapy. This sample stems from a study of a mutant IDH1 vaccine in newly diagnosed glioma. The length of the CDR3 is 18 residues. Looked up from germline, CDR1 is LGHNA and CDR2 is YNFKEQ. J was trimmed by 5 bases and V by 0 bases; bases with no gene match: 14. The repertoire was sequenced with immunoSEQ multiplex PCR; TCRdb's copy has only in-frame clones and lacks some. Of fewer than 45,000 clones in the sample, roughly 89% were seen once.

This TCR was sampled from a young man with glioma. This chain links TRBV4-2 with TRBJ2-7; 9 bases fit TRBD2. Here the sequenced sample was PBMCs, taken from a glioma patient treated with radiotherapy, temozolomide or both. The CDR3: CASSQERGLLAGGNEQYF. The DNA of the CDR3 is TGTGCCAGCAGCCAAGAACGCGGCCTGTTGGCGGGAGGGAACGAGCAGTACTTC.